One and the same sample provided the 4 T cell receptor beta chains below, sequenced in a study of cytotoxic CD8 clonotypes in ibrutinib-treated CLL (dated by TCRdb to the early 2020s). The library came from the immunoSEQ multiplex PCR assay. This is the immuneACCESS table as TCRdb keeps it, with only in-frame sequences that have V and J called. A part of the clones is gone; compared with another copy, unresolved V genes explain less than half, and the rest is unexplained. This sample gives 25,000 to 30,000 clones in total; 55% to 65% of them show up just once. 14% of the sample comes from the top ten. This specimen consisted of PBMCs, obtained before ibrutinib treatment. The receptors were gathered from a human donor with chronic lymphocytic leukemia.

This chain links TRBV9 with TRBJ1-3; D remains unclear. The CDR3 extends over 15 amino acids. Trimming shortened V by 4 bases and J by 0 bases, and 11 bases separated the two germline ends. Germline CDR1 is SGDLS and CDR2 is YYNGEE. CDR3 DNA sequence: TGTGCCAGCAGCCAGGTACCAGACTCTGGAAACACCATATATTTT. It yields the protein CASSQVPDSGNTIYF.

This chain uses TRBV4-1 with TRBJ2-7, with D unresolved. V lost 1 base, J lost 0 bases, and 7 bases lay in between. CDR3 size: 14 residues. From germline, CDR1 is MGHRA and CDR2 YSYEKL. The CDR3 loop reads CASSQGRYSYEQYF. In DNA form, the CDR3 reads TGCGCCAGCAGCCAAGGGCGGTACTCCTACGAGCAGTACTTC.

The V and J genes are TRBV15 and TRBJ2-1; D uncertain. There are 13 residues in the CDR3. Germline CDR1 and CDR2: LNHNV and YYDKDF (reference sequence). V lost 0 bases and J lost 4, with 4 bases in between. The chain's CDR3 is CATSRDGYNEQFF. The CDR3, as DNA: TGTGCCACCAGCAGAGATGGATACAATGAGCAGTTCTTC.

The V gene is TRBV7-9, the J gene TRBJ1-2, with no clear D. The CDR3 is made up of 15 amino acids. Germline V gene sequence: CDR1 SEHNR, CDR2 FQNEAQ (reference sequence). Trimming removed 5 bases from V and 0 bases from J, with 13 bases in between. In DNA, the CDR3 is TGTGCCAGCAGCGCTCCCACACGAGCTAACTATGGCTACACCTTC. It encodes CASSAPTRANYGYTF.